These 29 T cell receptor beta chains were sequenced from one sample in a study of T cell responses to AZD1222 COVID-19 vaccine. The table came from immunoSEQ multiplex PCR; TCRdb's copy has only in-frame clones and leaves some out. Of approximately 180,000 clones listed, over 80% are singletons. Material: peripheral blood, obtained 28 days after the second dose of the MenACWY control vaccine. Receptors were obtained from an adult who received the MenACWY meningococcal vaccine as a control.

The chain employs TRBV4-1 and TRBJ2-1; 8 bases are shared with TRBD1. The CDR3 is 16 amino acids. The V gene's germline CDR1 is MGHRA and CDR2 YSYEKL. V gave up 5 bases and J gave up 3 bases; unmatched junction bases: 9. CDR3 amino acids: CASSKNDRGRYNEQFF. The CDR3 DNA sequence: TGCGCCAGCAGCAAAAATGACAGGGGTCGCTACAATGAGCAGTTCTTC.

V gene TRBV15 combines with J gene TRBJ2-3; D perhaps matches TRBD1 (6 bases). The CDR3 has 15 residues. In germline, CDR1 is LNHNV, CDR2 YYDKDF (reference sequence). Trimming shortened V by 8 bases and J by 2 bases, and 17 bases separated the two germline ends. The CDR3 nucleotides are TGTGCCACCCGAGAACAGGGTTGGGACACAGATACGCAGTATTTT. Translated, it gives CATREQGWDTDTQYF.

The CDR3, as DNA: TGTGCCAGCAGCTTGCCGGGACAGGGGTCAATTCGTGAGCAGTTCTTC. It codes for CASSLPGQGSIREQFF. The chain is built from TRBV5-4 and TRBJ2-1; 10 bases are a match to TRBD1. The J segment lost 9 bases and the V segment lost 1 base, leaving 10 bases of the junction unmatched. This CDR3 is built from 16 residues. Germline loops: CDR1 SGHNT, CDR2 YYREEE (reference sequence). The variable domain in full, completed from reference TRBV5-4 and TRBJ2-1, reads ETGVTQSPTHLIKTRGQQVTLRCSSQSGHNTVSWYQQALGQGPQFIFQYYREEENGRGNFPPRFSGLQFPNYSSELNVNALELDDSALYLCASSLPGQGSIREQFFGPGTRLTVL.

The chain is built from TRBV3-1 (or the pseudogene TRBV3-2) and TRBJ1-5; D is possibly TRBD1 (6 bases). V lost 2 bases and J lost 2, with 13 bases in between. This CDR3 comprises 16 residues. The germline V gene has CDR1 LGHDT and CDR2 YNNKEL (reference sequence). CDR3 in amino acids: CASSQSGAYGNQPQHF. The CDR3 DNA sequence: TGTGCCAGCAGCCAATCAGGGGCCTATGGCAATCAGCCCCAGCATTTT.

The chain recombines TRBV7-9 with TRBJ2-7; either TRBD1 or TRBD2 may supply D (5 bases each). The CDR3 consists of 15 residues. Germline loops: CDR1 SEHNR, CDR2 FQNEAQ (reference sequence). V was cut by 3 bases and J by 5 bases, with 17 bases left in between. CDR3 DNA: TGTGCCAGCAGCTTCTCCGGGACGCCGCGGGACGAGCAGTACTTC. It encodes CASSFSGTPRDEQYF.

The chain links TRBV28 to TRBJ2-5; the match to TRBD2 covers 8 bases. Trimming took 4 bases from V and 5 from J; bases not matched to a gene: 6. There are 14 residues in the CDR3. Per germline, CDR1 MDHEN and CDR2 SYDVKM. For the CDR3, the DNA is TGTGCCAGCAGTTCAACAGCGGGAGTGGAGACCCAGTACTTC. Its protein product is CASSSTAGVETQYF.

The rearrangement joins TRBV27 to TRBJ1-2, with D hard to call. The CDR3 is 13 residues long. Per the germline V gene, CDR1 is MNHEY and CDR2 is SMNVEV (reference sequence). V was shortened by 6 bases and J by 3 bases, with 11 bases between the two germline ends. The CDR3 loop is CASSFRGYYGYTF. The CDR3 DNA sequence: TGTGCCAGCAGCTTCCGGGGTTACTATGGCTACACCTTC.

The chain combines TRBV4-3 with TRBJ2-5, with D perhaps being TRBD1 or TRBD2 (5 bases each). Germline V lookup: CDR1 LGHNA, CDR2 YSLEER. V lost 4 bases and J lost 0, with 12 bases in between. This CDR3 has 15 residues. CDR3: CASSPTWGYQETQYF. The DNA of the CDR3 is TGCGCCAGCAGCCCGACATGGGGGTACCAAGAGACCCAGTACTTC.

The rearrangement joins TRBV4-1 to TRBJ1-5; D is undetermined. Germline values: CDR1 MGHRA, CDR2 YSYEKL. Trimming took off 3 bases at V and 4 bases at J, with 19 bases between the two ends. The length of the CDR3 is 17 residues. The CDR3 DNA follows: TGCGCCAGCAGCCACAATTCCATGGACGGGGTAAATCAGCCCCAGCATTTT. This codes for CASSHNSMDGVNQPQHF.

V is TRBV29-1 and J is TRBJ2-2; D is uncertain. The CDR3 sequence is 12 residues long. Germline values: CDR1 SQVTM, CDR2 ANQGSEA. V lost 5 bases, J lost 5 bases, and 9 bases lay in between. The CDR3 bases are TGCAGCGTTCCGGCCAAGACCGGGGAGCTGTTTTTT. It specifies CSVPAKTGELFF.

This chain joins TRBV28 and TRBJ2-7; D is possibly TRBD2 (5 bases). Germline CDR1 reads MDHEN; CDR2 reads SYDVKM. The CDR3 extends over 15 amino acids. V gave up 1 base and J gave up 6 bases, with 16 bases separating them. The CDR3 DNA sequence: TGTGCCAGCAGTTTATATAAGCCCGGACTTCCCGAGCAGTACTTC. It translates to CASSLYKPGLPEQYF.

This clone was recorded once. This sequence joins TRBV5-1 and TRBJ1-2; D is unclear. Per germline, CDR1 SGHRS and CDR2 YFSETQ. The CDR3 sequence is 13 residues long. V was cut by 0 bases and J by 5 bases, with 8 bases left in between. The CDR3 nucleotides read TGCGCCAGCAGCTTGGACTTATCATATGGCTACACCTTC. Amino acids: CASSLDLSYGYTF.

This clone has just one count. V and J are TRBV7-9 and TRBJ2-2, with 10 bases lining up with TRBD2. Germline V lookup: CDR1 SEHNR, CDR2 FQNEAQ (reference sequence). Trimming took 3 bases from V and 3 from J; bases not matched to a gene: 4. The CDR3 runs to 16 residues. In DNA, the CDR3 is TGTGCCAGCAGCTTGGCTAGCGGGGGATACACCGGGGAGCTGTTTTTT. This translates into CASSLASGGYTGELFF.

V is TRBV20-1 and J is TRBJ2-5; D call uncertain. Germline V gene sequence: CDR1 DFQATT, CDR2 SNEGSKA (reference sequence). Trimming took 3 bases from V and 4 from J, leaving 6 bases between them. The CDR3 contains 11 residues. The CDR3 region is CSASPSETQYF. CDR3 coding DNA: TGCAGTGCTAGCCCCTCAGAGACCCAGTACTTC.

V gene TRBV18 combines with J gene TRBJ2-3; D gene ambiguous. Trimming left V 6 bases short and J 0 bases short, with 4 bases between. The germline V gene encodes CDR1 KGHSH and CDR2 LQKENI. The CDR3 totals 12 residues. The chain's CDR3 is CASSPSTDTQYF. CDR3 in DNA: TGTGCCAGCTCCCCTAGCACAGATACGCAGTATTTT. The variable domain in full, completed from reference TRBV18 and TRBJ2-3, reads NAGVMQNPRHLVRRRGQEARLRCSPMKGHSHVYWYRQLPEEGLKFMVYLQKENIIDESGMPKERFSAEFPKEGPSILRIQQVVRGDSAAYFCASSPSTDTQYFGPGTRLTVL.

The V gene is TRBV19, the J gene TRBJ1-1; 7 nucleotides agree with TRBD1. V trimming: 3 bases; J trimming: 6 bases; junction bases outside the gene matches: 7. The CDR3 consists of 14 residues. CDR1 is LNHDA and CDR2 is SQIVND in the germline V gene (reference sequence). CDR3 sequence reads: CASSILDRRAEAFF. The CDR3 DNA reads as TGTGCCAGTAGTATTTTGGACAGGCGGGCTGAAGCTTTCTTT.

V is TRBV6-6 and J is TRBJ1-5, with D perhaps TRBD1 (6 bases). V was pared by 6 bases and J by 10 bases, with 19 bases between. The CDR3 extends over 14 amino acids. Germline CDR1 reads MNHNY; CDR2 reads SVGAGI (reference sequence). The CDR3 region has the DNA TGTGCCAGCAGGTACCGGGACACAGTTTCTCCCCAGCATTTT. Protein sequence: CASRYRDTVSPQHF.

The chain links TRBV6-1 to TRBJ2-3; 7 bases map to TRBD2. The CDR3 extends over 16 amino acids. After removal of 4 bases from V and 0 bases from J, the junction contained 7 bases not matched to a gene. The germline V gene encodes CDR1 MNHNS and CDR2 SASEGT. CDR3 in amino acids: CASSALLATSTDTQYF. The CDR3 DNA is TGTGCCAGCAGTGCTCTACTAGCGACTAGCACAGATACGCAGTATTTT.

The rearrangement uses TRBV28 and TRBJ2-3; unclear D gene. Germline V gene data show CDR1 as MDHEN and CDR2 as SYDVKM. V lost 7 bases and J 2 bases, leaving 7 bases between the germline ends. There are 12 residues in the CDR3. CDR3 sequence reads: CASNDPTDTQYF. In nucleotides, the CDR3 is TGTGCCAGCAATGATCCCACAGATACGCAGTATTTT.

The chain recombines TRBV6-5 with TRBJ2-4; 7 bases fit TRBD1. CDR1 is MNHEY, CDR2 SVGAGI, per germline. V lost 8 bases to trimming and J lost 6 bases; unmatched junction nucleotides: 4. This CDR3 is built from 12 residues. CDR3 in amino acids: CASGTATNIQYF. The CDR3 DNA sequence: TGTGCCAGCGGGACAGCTACAAACATTCAGTACTTC.

In this sample, this clone turned up once. This chain uses TRBV3-1 (or the pseudogene TRBV3-2) with TRBJ2-1; D call uncertain. The V end lost 4 bases, the J end lost 2 bases, and 12 bases lay between the germline ends. The CDR3 spans 15 residues. Germline CDR1 reads LGHDT; CDR2 reads YNNKEL (reference sequence). CDR3 coding DNA: TGTGCCAGCAGCCTGGTGGATGCACCCTACAATGAGCAGTTCTTC. Amino acids: CASSLVDAPYNEQFF.

The chain employs TRBV19 and TRBJ2-7; 8 nucleotides agree with TRBD2. This CDR3 is 17 amino acids long. Germline values: CDR1 LNHDA, CDR2 SQIVND (reference sequence). The ends lost 5 bases at V and 3 bases at J; junction bases unmatched: 15. CDR3: CASSSPRGGAGVYEQYF. The CDR3 bases are TGTGCCAGTAGTTCCCCGCGGGGTGGAGCGGGAGTCTACGAGCAGTACTTC.

The V and J genes are TRBV4-1 and TRBJ2-2, with 9 bases matching TRBD2. J lost 4 bases, V lost 0 bases, and 6 bases had no gene match. Germline V gene sequence: CDR1 MGHRA, CDR2 YSYEKL. This CDR3 spans 17 amino acids. In DNA, the CDR3 is TGCGCCAGCAGCCAAGAGTCAGCGGGAGGCGGCACCGGGGAGCTGTTTTTT. Residues: CASSQESAGGGTGELFF.

As DNA, the CDR3 is TGTGCCACCTTGATTGACAGTAGAAGGGATACGCAGTATTTT. Its protein is CATLIDSRRDTQYF. The chain has TRBV2 and TRBJ2-3, with D perhaps TRBD1 (5 bases). V lost 10 bases and J lost 6, with 20 bases in between. The CDR3 loop spans 14 amino acids. Germline CDR1 is SNHLY and CDR2 is FYNNEI.

For this clone: At one of its ends the junction is not consistent with the germline gene, which may arise from a read error. The rearrangement links TRBV19 to TRBJ2-1; TRBD1 might be the D (5 bases). The length of the CDR3 is 12 residues. CDR1 LNHDA and CDR2 SQIVND come from the germline V gene (reference sequence). CDR3 nucleotides: TGTGCCAGTAGCATAGCAGGGAATGAGCAGTTCTTC. It is translated as CASSIAGNEQFF.

The chain joins TRBV28 to TRBJ2-7; no firm D call. The CDR3 runs 11 residues. Deletions cut 6 bases from V and 4 bases from J, with 7 bases between. The V gene's germline CDR1 is MDHEN and CDR2 SYDVKM. The CDR3 DNA sequence: TGTGCCAGCAGCTCCCTATACGAGCAGTACTTC. Translation gives CASSSLYEQYF.

The chain joins TRBV27 to TRBJ2-7; perhaps D is TRBD1 or TRBD2 (5 bases each). The V gene lost 5 bases and the J gene lost 9 bases, with 20 bases spanning the gap. The CDR3 runs to 14 residues. In germline, CDR1 is MNHEY, CDR2 SMNVEV (reference sequence). CDR3 in amino acids: CASSDTGTPRAQYF. The DNA for the CDR3 is TGTGCCAGCAGTGACACCGGGACCCCCAGGGCGCAGTACTTC.

The J gene is TRBJ2-4, the V gene TRBV9, with D perhaps assigned TRBD1 or TRBD2 (5 bases each). CDR1 is SGDLS and CDR2 is YYNGEE in the germline V gene. This CDR3 is built from 19 residues. V gave up 0 bases and J gave up 6 bases, with 25 bases separating them. Here the CDR3 DNA reads TGTGCCAGCAGCGTAGGGGGGAACTGGGCGGACTCAAAGGGAAACATTCAGTACTTC. Its protein is CASSVGGNWADSKGNIQYF.

The chain couples TRBV7-2 to TRBJ2-7; tentative D call: TRBD2 (5 bases). The CDR3 has 15 amino acids. Trimming took 0 bases from V and 0 from J, leaving 9 bases between them. Germline-derived CDR1 and CDR2 are SGHTA and FQGNSA. This CDR3 is CASSLATISSYEQYF. Here the CDR3 DNA reads TGTGCCAGCAGCTTAGCGACTATATCCTCCTACGAGCAGTACTTC.